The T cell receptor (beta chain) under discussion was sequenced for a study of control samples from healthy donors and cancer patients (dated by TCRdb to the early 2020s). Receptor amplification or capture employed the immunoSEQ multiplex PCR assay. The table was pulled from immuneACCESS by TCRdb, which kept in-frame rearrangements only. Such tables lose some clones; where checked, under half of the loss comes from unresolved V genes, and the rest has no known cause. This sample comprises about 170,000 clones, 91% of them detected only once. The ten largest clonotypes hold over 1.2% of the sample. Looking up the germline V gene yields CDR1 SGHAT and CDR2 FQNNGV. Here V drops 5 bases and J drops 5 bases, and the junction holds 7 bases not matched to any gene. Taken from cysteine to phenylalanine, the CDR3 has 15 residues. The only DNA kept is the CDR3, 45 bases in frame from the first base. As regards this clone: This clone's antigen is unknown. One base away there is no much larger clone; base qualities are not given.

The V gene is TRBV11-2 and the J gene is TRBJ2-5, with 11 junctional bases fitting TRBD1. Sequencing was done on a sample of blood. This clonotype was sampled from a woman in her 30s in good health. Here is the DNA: TGTGCCAGCAGCCTACGGACAGGGGGCCTGGAGACCCAGTACTTC. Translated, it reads CASSLRTGGLETQYF.